This T cell receptor (beta chain) was retrieved from a study of beta chain features in type 1 diabetes (dated by TCRdb to 2016 to 2019). Study-level background: Mean age, gender distribution, total cell number and subset yield did not differ between patients and healthy donors. A total of 85 million to 140 million sorted cells were examined across all samples, and a strong correlation was observed between cell number per subset and RNA yield. In the study, recently diagnosed type 1 diabetes patients and matched healthy donors were compared on the TCRB repertoires of their sorted circulating CD4+ T cell subsets. Regulatory and stem cell-like memory subsets were isolated from only 8 patients and about eight healthy donors, whereas naive and central memory subsets came from all 30 or so donors.

Overall study outcomes, separate from this receptor: Patients with type 1 diabetes made fewer insertions and deleted more nucleotides at VDJ recombination sites, implying thymic rearrangement abnormalities. The naive, central memory and regulatory TCRB repertoires appeared to resemble one another more closely among patients than among healthy donors. Because cDNA was sequenced instead of genomic DNA, activated cells with high expression could be over-represented, although the groups did not differ in activation or CD3 levels. Because the HLA sub-analyses included only small numbers of individuals, any influence of HLA type on TCRB rearrangement was left unresolved. In all four CD4+ subsets, TCRB CDR3 length was moderately but significantly shorter in type 1 diabetes patients. PCR may preferentially amplify shorter templates, but because patient and control samples were amplified and corrected together, any resulting skew would affect both groups equally.

This clone was picked up a small number of times. It lacks a known antigen. Per-base qualities were not stored, and no clone one base away is much larger. The entire amount of isolated RNA was reverse transcribed using the High Capacity cDNA Reverse Transcription Kit, so the sequenced TCRB transcripts were expressed ones. Deep immunoSEQ sequencing was performed on naive, central memory and regulatory T cell samples, with an average of approximately 4 million total reads per sample. Sorted cells were lysed in RLT buffer and RNA was extracted with DNase-treated RNeasy Micro or Mini kits, depending on cell number. Each cell subset was processed on its own to prevent cross-contamination, while patient and healthy donor samples were processed together. The immunoSEQ multiplex PCR was used to amplify TCRB sequences from cDNA, yielding 87-bp fragments that span the CDR3 region. Sequencing of the amplicons was performed on the Illumina HiSeq platform. On the authors' methods: Synthetic template baselines were used to correct PCR bias computationally, reads within Hamming distance 2 were collapsed together, and singletons that could not be merged were discarded. Reads were aligned to IMGT to assign V, D and J genes, CDR3 length, and insertions or deletions at six rearrangement sites. Within each subset, clonotype counts were normalized to sorted cell number, and only after that were true diversity and Gini coefficients computed with the tcR R package. The overlap coefficient, calculated on TCRB nucleotide sequences, was used to quantify repertoire sharing. This is the immuneACCESS table as TCRdb keeps it, with only in-frame sequences that have V and J called. A part of the clones is gone; compared with another copy, unresolved V genes explain less than half, and the rest is unexplained. V, J and clone size derive from that table, while D and trimming were established from the DNA sequence. In this sample the table shows 300,000 to 350,000 clones, approximately 9.7% of which occur a single time. The top ten clones comprise roughly 1% of the sample.

From each donor, a single peripheral blood sample of about 110 mL on average was drawn into heparinised tubes. Using a panel that included CD45RO, CCR7, CD25, CD127, CD95 and CD27, naive, central memory, regulatory and stem cell-like memory CD4+ T cells were sorted on a BD FACSAria II. Every sorted population had a purity above 98%. Right away, PBMCs were isolated by Lymphoprep density gradient centrifugation and were stained directly, with no culture step. So that batch effects would be minimized, each experiment stained and sorted samples in pairs, pairing one healthy donor with one patient. The junction carries 8 bases between V and J, which are trimmed by 1 base and 7 bases respectively. CDR1 DFQATT and CDR2 SNEGSKA are derived from the germline V gene (reference sequence). The CDR3, from cysteine to phenylalanine, totals 11 residues. The only DNA kept is the CDR3, 33 bases in frame from the first base.

This TCR came from a man aged 25 to 40 with type 1 diabetes. The sequence joins TRBV20-1 to TRBJ2-7, with a weak D call of TRBD1 (5 bases match). Specimen: central memory CD4+ T cells from blood. CDR3 region: CSARADSEQYF. The DNA sequence is as follows: TGCAGTGCTAGAGCTGACAGTGAGCAGTACTTC.